The 14 T cell receptor beta chains below all came from one sample that was sequenced in a study of blood T cell repertoires in COVID-19. The table came from immunoSEQ multiplex PCR; TCRdb's copy has only in-frame clones and leaves some out. The sample has about 89,000 clones; 75% to 90% are singletons. The sequenced material came from peripheral blood. The receptor source for this set is a woman aged 80 or older with acute or convalescent COVID-19.

CDR3 sequence reads: CASRRDRVDTEAFF. Written as DNA, the CDR3 is TGTGCCAGCAGGCGGGACAGGGTGGACACTGAAGCTTTCTTT. The chain combines TRBV6-5 with TRBJ1-1, with 9 bases fitting TRBD1. The J segment lost 3 bases and the V segment lost 6 bases, leaving 5 bases of the junction unmatched. This CDR3 region has 14 residues. Per germline, CDR1 MNHEY and CDR2 SVGAGI.

This clone was detected only once. The chain is built from TRBV7-9 and TRBJ1-1; weak D call: TRBD1 (6 bases). There are 14 residues in the CDR3. CDR1 is SEHNR, CDR2 FQNEAQ, per germline (reference sequence). Between the trimmed V and J ends, which lost 2 bases and 5 bases, there was a span of 12 bases. The CDR3 coding sequence is TGTGCCAGCAGCTTACAGGGGCGGGAGACTGAAGCTTTCTTT. Translated, it gives CASSLQGRETEAFF.

V is TRBV10-1 and J is TRBJ2-5, with 12 bases aligning to TRBD1. CDR3 length equals 15 residues. V trimming: 5 bases; J trimming: 9 bases; junction bases outside the gene matches: 10. From germline, CDR1 is WNHNN and CDR2 SYGVQD (reference sequence). CDR3 sequence (DNA): TGCGCCAGCAGTACCGGGACAGGGGGCAAGTATTCCCAGTACTTC. It specifies CASSTGTGGKYSQYF.

With respect to this clone: This same CDR3 is encoded by further DNA sequences in the sample. The genes are TRBV18 and TRBJ2-7; 8 nucleotides line up with TRBD1. CDR3 length: 14 amino acids. After removal of 2 bases from V and 0 bases from J, the junction contained 0 bases not matched to a gene. CDR1 is KGHSH, CDR2 LQKENI, per germline. The CDR3 sequence is CASSPGQGSYEQYF. For the CDR3, the DNA is TGTGCCAGCTCACCAGGACAGGGCTCCTACGAGCAGTACTTC.

V usage is TRBV13 and J usage is TRBJ2-7, with TRBD1 matching over 7 bases. The CDR3 length is 14 residues. Germline-derived CDR1 and CDR2 are PRHDT and FYEKMQ (reference sequence). V lost 2 bases and J lost 6; bases outside the gene matches: 7. CDR3 protein: CASSLRQGRSEQYF. As DNA, the CDR3 is TGTGCCAGCAGCTTACGACAGGGAAGAAGCGAGCAGTACTTC.

This clone was detected only a few times. The chain couples TRBV15 to TRBJ2-7; D gene ambiguous. The V gene lost 0 bases and the J gene lost 5 bases, with 11 bases spanning the gap. Per the germline V gene, CDR1 is LNHNV and CDR2 is YYDKDF (reference sequence). The CDR3 covers 14 residues. Here the CDR3 DNA reads TGTGCCACCAGCAGAGAACCGACGGCGGACGAGCAGTACTTC. Translated: CATSREPTADEQYF.

The gene calls are TRBV5-1 and TRBJ2-1; the match to TRBD2 covers 10 bases. Losses at the gene ends were 3 bases for V and 5 bases for J; bases not matched to a gene: 5. CDR1 is SGHRS and CDR2 is YFSETQ in the germline V gene. This CDR3 comprises 15 residues. The CDR3 nucleotides are TGCGCCAGCAGCTCGGGACTAGCGCACCACAATGAGCAGTTCTTC. It yields the protein CASSSGLAHHNEQFF.

The chain uses TRBV13 and TRBJ1-1; D unresolved. The CDR3 is 15 residues long. Germline V gives CDR1 PRHDT, CDR2 FYEKMQ (reference sequence). V was cut by 5 bases and J by 1 base, with 14 bases left in between. Here the CDR3 DNA reads TGTGCCAGCAGCCCCTTAGACAACGGGAACACTGAAGCTTTCTTT. Protein product: CASSPLDNGNTEAFF.

The rearrangement uses TRBV5-4 and TRBJ2-1; 12 bases match TRBD2. Germline V gives CDR1 SGHNT, CDR2 YYREEE (reference sequence). Trimming cost V 4 bases and J 6 bases; bases outside gene matches: 5. The CDR3 runs to 15 residues. CDR3 in DNA: TGTGCCAGCAGCCCGAGGACTAGCGGGACCAATGAGCAGTTCTTC. The encoded protein is CASSPRTSGTNEQFF.

This clone was found a few times. This sequence joins TRBV28 and TRBJ2-5, with 12 bases aligning to TRBD2. CDR1 and CDR2 (germline): MDHEN, SYDVKM. The CDR3 length is 15 residues. The V and J ends lost 5 bases and 5 bases, in that order; junction bases with no gene match: 6. CDR3 region: CASSTQTSGSETQYF. The CDR3 region has the DNA TGTGCCAGCAGTACTCAGACTAGCGGGAGTGAGACCCAGTACTTC.

The genes are TRBV27 and TRBJ1-5; weak D call: TRBD1 (5 bases). This CDR3 has 13 residues. V was trimmed by 6 bases and J by 3 bases, leaving 9 bases between them. Per germline, CDR1 MNHEY and CDR2 SMNVEV (reference sequence). The CDR3 bases are TGTGCCAGCAGAGACAGTTTCAATCAGCCCCAGCATTTT. It codes for CASRDSFNQPQHF.

The rearrangement links TRBV24-1 to TRBJ2-1; 7 bases are shared with TRBD2. Germline CDR1 KGHDR, CDR2 SFDVKD. V shed 5 bases, J shed 12 bases, and the junction held 12 bases outside the gene matches. This CDR3 is built from 14 residues. The CDR3 nucleotides are TGTGCCACCAGTGCCGGCGGGGGAACGACTATGCAGTTCTTC. Translated: CATSAGGGTTMQFF.

The chain joins TRBV7-3 to TRBJ2-7; the match to TRBD1 covers 10 bases. V lost 5 bases and J lost 2; bases outside the gene matches: 6. The CDR3 runs 15 residues. From germline, CDR1 is SGHTA and CDR2 FQGTGA. CDR3 nucleotide sequence: TGTGCCAGCAGCCAAGGGACAGGGGTACCCTACGAGCAGTACTTC. Its translation: CASSQGTGVPYEQYF. Full variable domain (remainder filled in from reference TRBV7-3 and TRBJ2-7): GAGVSQTPSNKVTEKGKYVELRCDPISGHTALYWYRQSLGQGPEFLIYFQGTGAADDSGLPNDRFFAVRPEGSVSTLKIQRTERGDSAVYLCASSQGTGVPYEQYFGPGTRLTVT.

The CDR3 sequence: CATSDLGTGGWELFF. CDR3 bases: TGTGCCACCAGTGATTTGGGGACAGGGGGCTGGGAGCTGTTTTTT. The J gene is TRBJ2-2, the V gene TRBV24-1; 12 bases map to TRBD1. The junction had 1 base not matched to a gene; V was cut back by 0 bases and J by 9 bases. This CDR3 region has 15 residues. Germline CDR1 reads KGHDR; CDR2 reads SFDVKD.